These T cell receptor beta chains were read from a single sample in a study of CD8 T cells in ankylosing spondylitis. TCRdb fed the 5' RACE reads into MiXCR, producing one record per CDR3 protein. The table has about 220,000 distinct CDR3 sequences, 5.5% to 7.5% seen once. Specimen: blood, either unsorted or a sorted T cell fraction (not recorded which). Source of these receptors: a male donor with ankylosing spondylitis. Each CDR3 is given without its conserved first and last residue. Each record gives: V gene, J gene, CDR3 protein.

v_gene: TRBV27
j_gene: TRBJ1-1
CDR3aa: ASSLSSPGQPPVNTEAF

v_gene: TRBV5-6
j_gene: TRBJ2-7
CDR3aa: ASSFPRSSYEQY

v_gene: TRBV12-3/TRBV12-4
j_gene: TRBJ1-1
CDR3aa: ASREGGDTEAF

v_gene: TRBV6-2/TRBV6-3
j_gene: TRBJ1-5
CDR3aa: ASRGTVYSNQPQH

v_gene: TRBV7-8
j_gene: TRBJ2-2
CDR3aa: ASSLRGNTGELF

v_gene: TRBV5-1
j_gene: TRBJ2-1
CDR3aa: ASSVPLAGGDDEQF

v_gene: TRBV11-1
j_gene: TRBJ2-1
CDR3aa: ASSLRRGANYEKQF

v_gene: TRBV5-4
j_gene: TRBJ2-1
CDR3aa: ASSLKREARNEQF

v_gene: TRBV19
j_gene: TRBJ1-4
CDR3aa: ASSWRNLDEKLF

v_gene: TRBV20-1
j_gene: TRBJ2-1
CDR3aa: SASGSGTESSYNEQF

v_gene: TRBV18
j_gene: TRBJ2-6
CDR3aa: ASSPLGRKSGANVLT

v_gene: TRBV6-1
j_gene: TRBJ2-7
CDR3aa: ASSELGGVANEQY

v_gene: TRBV20-1
j_gene: TRBJ2-7
CDR3aa: SVPSTSAYEQY

v_gene: TRBV7-9
j_gene: TRBJ2-5
CDR3aa: ASSFGRRTQETQY

v_gene: TRBV6-5
j_gene: TRBJ2-7
CDR3aa: ASSYSIPGRGQVEQY

v_gene: TRBV28
j_gene: TRBJ1-5
CDR3aa: ASSLLPGHGFQDQPQH

v_gene: TRBV27
j_gene: TRBJ2-3
CDR3aa: ASSLGGKTQY

v_gene: TRBV9
j_gene: TRBJ2-2
CDR3aa: ASSVGELAGPGELF

v_gene: TRBV7-9
j_gene: TRBJ2-7
CDR3aa: ASSPGTSGFFYEQY

v_gene: TRBV15
j_gene: TRBJ2-1
CDR3aa: ATNPYTDSINEQF